Following are 2 T cell receptor beta chains from one sample sequenced in a study of blood T cells in healthy people across ages. A second PCR, run for roughly 7 to 12 cycles, used a sample-barcoded 5' primer plus a J-beta primer mix. TCRdb re-derived calls from the 5' RACE reads in MiXCR, one entry per CDR3 protein. The sample lists about 1.4 million distinct CDR3 sequences; around 55% were seen once. The sequencing sample was made of blood. Receptor source: a young man in good health.

In this sample, this clonotype turned up a few times. The chain carries TRBV6-2 or TRBV6-3 and TRBJ1-5, with D perhaps matching TRBD1 (5 bases). Between the trimmed V and J ends, which lost 2 bases and 3 bases, there was a span of 8 bases. The CDR3 length is 14 residues. The V gene's germline CDR1 is MNHEY and CDR2 SVGEGT. Written as DNA, the CDR3 is TGTGCCAGCAGTTACGGGGGGGACAATCAGCCCCAGCATTTT. This translates into CASSYGGDNQPQHF.

This clonotype showed up just once. The CDR3 bases are TGCGCCAGCAGCTTGAGCGGGAGGAGGAACGAGCAGTACTTC. It yields the protein CASSLSGRRNEQYF. The chain couples TRBV5-1 to TRBJ2-4, with TRBD2 identical over 9 bases. The closer fit of TRBJ2-7 to the DNA end suggests the J call may be wrong. This CDR3 contains 14 residues. Germline values: CDR1 SGHRS, CDR2 YFSETQ.